This TCR beta chain was sequenced during a study of blood T cells in healthy people across ages. Per sample, no less than 6 micrograms of total RNA were extracted. Trimming left V 2 bases short and J 3 bases short, with 13 bases between. This CDR3 spans 15 amino acids. The germline gives CDR1 MNHEY, CDR2 SVGEGT. This clonotype was seen more than once but under ten times. A sample-barcoded 5' primer and a J-beta primer mix were used in a second PCR of about 6 to 11 cycles. TCRdb re-analysed the 5' RACE reads in MiXCR, keeping a single row per CDR3 protein. The table includes hundreds of thousands of distinct CDR3 sequences, just over 55% detected once.

Specimen: blood. This chain connects TRBV6-2 or TRBV6-3 to TRBJ2-5; no clear D gene. This clonotype originated in a man between 40 and 49 years old in good health. CDR3 DNA: TGTGCCAGCAGTTACACAACTATTCGGGAAGAGACCCAGTACTTC. Its protein is CASSYTTIREETQYF.